This T cell receptor beta chain was sequenced in a study of a mutant IDH1 vaccine in newly diagnosed glioma. Across the study: There were about 62% males and roughly 40% females among treated patients, whose mean age was approximately 44 years. Former treatment meant radiotherapy, temozolomide, or both; the majority had gotten both. Points from the study as a whole: Of the patients, about 95% had vaccine-induced immune responses.

This sample's time point: baseline, week 1 (first vaccination visit). Treatment denoted: pre-vaccination baseline after standard-of-care therapy. Donors had new WHO grade 3 or 4 IDH1-mutant, ATRX-lost astrocytomas. Sequenced by immunoSEQ multiplex PCR; TCRdb stores in-frame clones only, minus some. This sample has around 82,000 clones; over 75% occur once, and the top ten carry around 5.2%. As for this clone: The target antigen is unknown.

There are 16 residues in the CDR3. V lost 4 bases to trimming and J lost 4 bases; unmatched junction nucleotides: 15. CDR1 is GTSNPN and CDR2 is SVGIG in the germline V gene (reference sequence). This clonotype originated in a middle-aged man with glioma. Some clones in this sample may be carry-over from other donors' samples. The chain employs TRBV30 and TRBJ1-2, with 7 bases lining up with TRBD1. The specimen was PBMCs, collected from a glioma patient treated with radiotherapy, temozolomide or both. The CDR3 loop reads CAWKIFRDGTAYGYTF. The CDR3 bases are TGTGCCTGGAAAATCTTTCGGGACGGGACAGCCTATGGCTACACCTTC.